One T cell receptor (beta chain) is described in this entry. Its target is unknown. UMI-tagged TRB cDNA libraries were built via 5' RACE. TCRdb reprocessed the 5' RACE reads and keeps a single row for each CDR3 protein, giving no DNA. The sample has under 55,000 distinct CDR3 sequences. The record originates from a study of CXCR3-negative and CXCR3-positive naive CD8 T cells. Study summary: Summed over all libraries, TRB reads came to around 130 million, with about 1.5 +/- 0.3 million per library. Study-wide points: Memory, not naive, CXCR3-negative and CXCR3-positive cells differed in TRBV-TRBJ usage. The study found comparably high diversity in both naive subsets and much lower diversity in memory CD8+ cells.

Germline V gene data show CDR1 as LGHNA and CDR2 as YSLEER. The length of the CDR3 is 14 residues. V usage is TRBV4-3 and J usage is TRBJ1-2; the D call from TCRdb, TRBD1, cannot be confirmed without DNA. Sequencing was performed on memory CD8+ T cells from blood. This TCR came from a human donor in good health. Some clones in this sample may be carry-over from other donors' samples. CDR3: CASSQDRGNYGYTF.